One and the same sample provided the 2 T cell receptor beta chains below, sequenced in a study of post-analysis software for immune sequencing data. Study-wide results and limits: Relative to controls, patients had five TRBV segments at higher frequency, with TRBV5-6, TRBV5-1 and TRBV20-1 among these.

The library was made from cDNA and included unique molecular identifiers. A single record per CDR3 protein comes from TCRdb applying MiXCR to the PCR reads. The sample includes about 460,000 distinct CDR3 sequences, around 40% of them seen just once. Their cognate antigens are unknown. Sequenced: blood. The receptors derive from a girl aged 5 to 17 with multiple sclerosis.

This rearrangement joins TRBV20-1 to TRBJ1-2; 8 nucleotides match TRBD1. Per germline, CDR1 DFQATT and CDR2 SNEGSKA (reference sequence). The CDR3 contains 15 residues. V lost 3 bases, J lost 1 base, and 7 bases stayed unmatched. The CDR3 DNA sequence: TGCAGTGCTAGTGCCGGACAGGGCTATAACTATGGCTACACCTTC. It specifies CSASAGQGYNYGYTF.

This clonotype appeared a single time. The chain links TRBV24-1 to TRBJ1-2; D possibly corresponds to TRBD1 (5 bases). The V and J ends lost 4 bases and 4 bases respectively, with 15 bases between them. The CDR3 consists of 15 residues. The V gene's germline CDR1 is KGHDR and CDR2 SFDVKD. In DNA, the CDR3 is TGTGCCACCAGTGAAGCTTCATCAGGGTTCTATGGCTACACCTTC. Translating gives CATSEASSGFYGYTF.